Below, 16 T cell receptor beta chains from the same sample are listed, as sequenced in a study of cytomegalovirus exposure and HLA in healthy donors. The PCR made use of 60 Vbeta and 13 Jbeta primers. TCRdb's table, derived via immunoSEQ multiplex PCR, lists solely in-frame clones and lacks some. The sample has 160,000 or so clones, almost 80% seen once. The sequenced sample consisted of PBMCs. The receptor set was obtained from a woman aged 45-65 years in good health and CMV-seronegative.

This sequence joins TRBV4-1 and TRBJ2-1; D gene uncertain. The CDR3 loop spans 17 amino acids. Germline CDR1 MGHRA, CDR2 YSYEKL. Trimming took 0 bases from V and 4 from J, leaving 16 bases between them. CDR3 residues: CASSQDRRSTLYNEQFF. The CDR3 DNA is TGCGCCAGCAGCCAAGATCGTCGGTCTACCCTGTACAATGAGCAGTTCTTC.

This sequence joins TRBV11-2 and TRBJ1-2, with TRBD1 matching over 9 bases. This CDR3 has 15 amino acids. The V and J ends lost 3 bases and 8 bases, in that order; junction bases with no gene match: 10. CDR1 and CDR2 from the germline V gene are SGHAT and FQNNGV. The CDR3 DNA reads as TGTGCCAGCAGCTTTCTACAGGGGGCGAAGGGAGGCTACACCTTC. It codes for CASSFLQGAKGGYTF.

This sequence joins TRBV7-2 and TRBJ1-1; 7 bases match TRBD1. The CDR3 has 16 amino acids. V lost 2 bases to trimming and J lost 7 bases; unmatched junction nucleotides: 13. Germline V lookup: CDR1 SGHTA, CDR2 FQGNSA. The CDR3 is CASSLSSGTESGEAFF. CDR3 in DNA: TGTGCCAGCAGCTTATCCTCGGGGACAGAGTCCGGTGAAGCTTTCTTT.

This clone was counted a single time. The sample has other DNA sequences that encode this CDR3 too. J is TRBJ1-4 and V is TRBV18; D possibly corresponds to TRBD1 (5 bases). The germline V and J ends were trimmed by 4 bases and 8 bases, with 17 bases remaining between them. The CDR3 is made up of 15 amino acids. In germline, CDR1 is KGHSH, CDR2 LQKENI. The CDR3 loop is CASSLHRGSGEKLFF. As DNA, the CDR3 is TGTGCCAGCTCACTTCACCGGGGGTCTGGCGAAAAACTGTTTTTT.

The CDR3 DNA reads TGTGCCAGCAGCTTAGGAGAAGGGACAGGGGGCTACACCTTC. Translated: CASSLGEGTGGYTF. The rearrangement uses TRBV7-9 and TRBJ1-2; 9 nucleotides line up with TRBD1. This CDR3 contains 14 residues. Per the germline V gene, CDR1 is SEHNR and CDR2 is FQNEAQ (reference sequence). V shed 1 base and J 8 bases; nucleotides not matched to a gene: 5.

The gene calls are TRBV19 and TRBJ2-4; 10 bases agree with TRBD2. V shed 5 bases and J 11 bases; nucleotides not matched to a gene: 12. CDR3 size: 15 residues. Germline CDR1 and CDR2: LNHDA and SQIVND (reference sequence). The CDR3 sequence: CASSVGASGRRVQYF. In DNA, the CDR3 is TGTGCCAGTAGTGTGGGGGCTAGCGGGAGACGAGTTCAGTACTTC. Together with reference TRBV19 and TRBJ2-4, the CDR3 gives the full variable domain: DGGITQSPKYLFRKEGQNVTLSCEQNLNHDAMYWYRQDPGQGLRLIYYSQIVNDFQKGDIAEGYSVSREKKESFPLTVTSAQKNPTAFYLCASSVGASGRRVQYFGAGTRLSVL.

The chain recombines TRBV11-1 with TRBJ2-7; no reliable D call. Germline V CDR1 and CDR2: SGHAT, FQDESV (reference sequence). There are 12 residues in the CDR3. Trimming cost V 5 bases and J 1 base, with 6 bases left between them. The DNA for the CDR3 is TGTGCCAGCAGCCTAACGTCCTACGAGCAGTACTTC. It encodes CASSLTSYEQYF.

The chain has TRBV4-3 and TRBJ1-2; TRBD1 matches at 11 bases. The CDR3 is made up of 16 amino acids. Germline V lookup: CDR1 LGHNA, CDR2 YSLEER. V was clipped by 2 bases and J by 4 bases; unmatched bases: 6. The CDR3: CASSQLTGTGGYGYTF. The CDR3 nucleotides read TGCGCCAGCAGCCAACTTACCGGGACAGGGGGCTATGGCTACACCTTC.

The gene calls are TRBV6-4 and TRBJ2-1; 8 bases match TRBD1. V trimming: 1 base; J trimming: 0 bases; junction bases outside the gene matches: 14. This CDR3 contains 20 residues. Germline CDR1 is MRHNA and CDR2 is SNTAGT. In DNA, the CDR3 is TGTGCCAGCAGTGACTGGGCCGGGACAGGTCTAACGAGCTCCTACAATGAGCAGTTCTTC. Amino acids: CASSDWAGTGLTSSYNEQFF.

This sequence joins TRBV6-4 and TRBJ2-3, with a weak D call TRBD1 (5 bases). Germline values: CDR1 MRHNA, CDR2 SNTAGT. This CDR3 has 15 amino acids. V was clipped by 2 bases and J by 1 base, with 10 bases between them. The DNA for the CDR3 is TGTGCCAGCAGTGACAGGGGAAGAGGCACAGATACGCAGTATTTT. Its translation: CASSDRGRGTDTQYF.

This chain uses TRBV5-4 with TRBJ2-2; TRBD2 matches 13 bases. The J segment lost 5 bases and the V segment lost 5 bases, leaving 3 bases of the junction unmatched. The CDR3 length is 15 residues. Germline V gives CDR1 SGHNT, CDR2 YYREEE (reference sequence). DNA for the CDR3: TGTGCCAGCAGTCTACTAGCGGGAGGGACCGGGGAGCTGTTTTTT. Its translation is CASSLLAGGTGELFF.

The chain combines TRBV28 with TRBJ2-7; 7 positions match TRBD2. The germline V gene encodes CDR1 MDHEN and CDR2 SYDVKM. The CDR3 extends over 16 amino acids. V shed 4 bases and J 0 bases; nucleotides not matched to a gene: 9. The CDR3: CASSSPGLTPSYEQYF. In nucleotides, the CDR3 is TGTGCCAGCAGTTCTCCGGGACTAACCCCCTCCTACGAGCAGTACTTC. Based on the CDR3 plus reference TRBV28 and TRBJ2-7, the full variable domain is DVKVTQSSRYLVKRTGEKVFLECVQDMDHENMFWYRQDPGLGLRLIYFSYDVKMKEKGDIPEGYSVSREKKERFSLILESASTNQTSMYLCASSSPGLTPSYEQYFGPGTRLTVT.

CDR3 sequence (DNA): TGTGCCAGCAGGACAGGGGGCTCGATTATAGCCAAAAACATTCAGTACTTC. This gives the protein CASRTGGSIIAKNIQYF. V and J are TRBV28 and TRBJ2-4, with 10 bases identical to TRBD1. V shed 6 bases and J 0 bases; nucleotides not matched to a gene: 8. From germline, CDR1 is MDHEN and CDR2 SYDVKM. CDR3 length: 17 residues.

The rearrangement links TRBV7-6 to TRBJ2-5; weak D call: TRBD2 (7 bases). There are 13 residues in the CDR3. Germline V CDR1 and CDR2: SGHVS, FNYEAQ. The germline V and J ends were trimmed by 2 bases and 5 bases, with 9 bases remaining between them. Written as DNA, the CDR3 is TGTGCCAGCAGCTTAAGGGGGGGGGAGACCCAGTACTTC. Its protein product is CASSLRGGETQYF.

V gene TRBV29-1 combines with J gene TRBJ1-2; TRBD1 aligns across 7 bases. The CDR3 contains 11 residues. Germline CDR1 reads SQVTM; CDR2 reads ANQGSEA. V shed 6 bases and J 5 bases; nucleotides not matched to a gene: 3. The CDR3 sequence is CSVRGMYGYTF. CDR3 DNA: TGCAGCGTCAGGGGGATGTATGGCTACACCTTC.

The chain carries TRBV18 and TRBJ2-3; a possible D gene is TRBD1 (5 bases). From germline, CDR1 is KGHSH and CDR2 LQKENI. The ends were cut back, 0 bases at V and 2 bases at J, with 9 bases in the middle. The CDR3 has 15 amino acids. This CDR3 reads CASSPPSGITDTQYF. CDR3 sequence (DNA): TGTGCCAGCTCACCACCGTCAGGGATCACAGATACGCAGTATTTT.